The present T cell receptor beta chain was sequenced within a study of blood T cell repertoires in COVID-19. Germline assignment: CDR1 SGHRS and CDR2 YFSETQ. Deletions cut 3 bases from V and 1 base from J, with 21 bases between. The CDR3 has 18 amino acids. The data were produced by immunoSEQ multiplex PCR, yet TCRdb's version contains in-frame clones alone and is incomplete. The top ten hold over 6.5% of the sample, which has approximately 210,000 clones, under 90% seen once. The V gene is TRBV5-1, the J gene TRBJ2-3, with D possibly being TRBD1 (8 bases). The receptor was isolated from a woman older than 75 with COVID-19, enrolled during active disease. Material: peripheral blood. CDR3 DNA sequence: TGCGCCAGCAGCTCACAGGGGGGGATTGGGACTGGCACAGATACGCAGTATTTT. It yields the protein CASSSQGGIGTGTDTQYF.